The clone carrying this T cell receptor beta chain showed up just once. Its cognate antigen is unknown. This entry comes from a study of shared clonotypes between healthy human individuals. Study outcomes and limitations: The study drew on few donors, limiting represented genetic and exposure-history diversity. Non-shared clonotypes were found to have lower generation probabilities than the clonotypes that were shared by all four of the sorted-subset donors. On the whole, naive subsets had larger estimated richness than memory subsets had.

This CDR3 has 15 amino acids. With 3 bases removed from V and 1 base from J, the gap between germline ends came to 13 bases. Germline V gene sequence: CDR1 MNHNS, CDR2 SASEGT. Participating donors were healthy, HIV-negative adults free of recent acute infections or vaccinations. Clones were read by immunoSEQ multiplex PCR, and TCRdb kept only the in-frame ones, dropping some. The sample lists more than 2,000,000 clones, about 92% seen once, with 0.35% to 0.5% in the top ten. The clonotype originates from a man aged 18 to 29 in good health. Some clones in this sample may be carry-over from other donors' samples. The specimen sequenced was naive CD4+ T cells from PBMCs. As for subset: CD45RA+ positively selected. The gene calls are TRBV6-1 and TRBJ2-7; D perhaps matches TRBD2 (6 bases). CDR3 protein: CASSDQRVVSYEQYF. The CDR3 DNA follows: TGTGCCAGCAGTGACCAGCGGGTAGTGTCCTACGAGCAGTACTTC.